This T cell receptor (beta chain) was documented in a study of molecular identifiers for immune sequencing clone quantification. The length of the CDR3 is 14 residues. Germline CDR1 is SGHAT and CDR2 is FQNNGV. Unmatched junction bases numbered 12, after V lost 8 bases and J lost 5 bases. TCRdb re-derived calls from the PCR reads in MiXCR, one entry per CDR3 protein. The sample has about 60,000 distinct CDR3 sequences, around 19% seen once. This receptor was obtained from a human donor in good health. Some libraries in this study had Jurkat cell RNA spiked in. The chain combines TRBV11-2 with TRBJ2-7; 7 bases fit TRBD2. The sample was naive CD8+ T cells from blood, with Jurkat cell RNA spiked in. Subset noted: FACS-sorted CD8+CD4-CCR7+CD45RA+ naive T cells. CDR3: CASGLTGGVNEQYF. For the CDR3, the DNA is TGTGCCAGCGGACTAACGGGGGGTGTAAACGAGCAGTACTTC.